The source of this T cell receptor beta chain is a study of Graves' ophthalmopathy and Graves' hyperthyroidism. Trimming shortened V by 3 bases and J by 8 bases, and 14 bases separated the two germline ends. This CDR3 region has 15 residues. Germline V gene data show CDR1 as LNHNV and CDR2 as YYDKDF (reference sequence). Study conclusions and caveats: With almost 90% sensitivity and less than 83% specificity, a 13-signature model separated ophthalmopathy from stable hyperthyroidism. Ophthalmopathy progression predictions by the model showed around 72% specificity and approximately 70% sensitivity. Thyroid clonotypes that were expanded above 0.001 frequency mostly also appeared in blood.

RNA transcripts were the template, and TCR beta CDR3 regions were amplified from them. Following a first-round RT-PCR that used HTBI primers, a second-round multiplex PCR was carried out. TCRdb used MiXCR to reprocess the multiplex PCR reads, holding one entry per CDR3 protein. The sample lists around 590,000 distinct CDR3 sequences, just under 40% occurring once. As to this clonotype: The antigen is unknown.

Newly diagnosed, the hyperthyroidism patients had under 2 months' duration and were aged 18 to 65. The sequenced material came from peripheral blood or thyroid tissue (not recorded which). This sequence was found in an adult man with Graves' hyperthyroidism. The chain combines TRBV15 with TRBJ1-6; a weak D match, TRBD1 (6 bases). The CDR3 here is CATSSGTPTDSPLHF. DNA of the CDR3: TGTGCCACCAGCAGCGGGACACCGACGGATTCACCCCTCCACTTT.